Given below is one T cell receptor (beta chain) in context. Germline CDR1 reads MDHEN; CDR2 reads SYDVKM. The CDR3 is 16 amino acids. V was cut by 6 bases and J by 8 bases, with 23 bases left in between. This specimen belongs to a study of OX40 agonist ivuxolimab in advanced cancers. The method was immunoSEQ multiplex PCR; TCRdb's version includes in-frame clones alone and lacks a portion of them. The profile shows some 85,000 clones, over 75% of them singletons. This chain uses TRBV28 with TRBJ2-1; D not certain. The sequence was collected from an adult with an advanced solid tumor such as melanoma, head and neck, liver or kidney cancer. This material consisted of CD4+ or CD8+ T cells sorted from blood, taken in a trial of the OX40 agonist ivuxolimab. The CDR3 DNA is TGTGCCAGCAGCTCGGCCGTTAAGGGCTCGCTCCATGAGCAGTTCTTC. Amino acids: CASSSAVKGSLHEQFF. The whole variable domain, remainder taken from reference TRBV28 and TRBJ2-1, is DVKVTQSSRYLVKRTGEKVFLECVQDMDHENMFWYRQDPGLGLRLIYFSYDVKMKEKGDIPEGYSVSREKKERFSLILESASTNQTSMYLCASSSAVKGSLHEQFFGPGTRLTVL.